This entry lists 6 T cell receptor beta chains sequenced from one sample in a study of cytomegalovirus exposure and HLA in healthy donors (dated by TCRdb to 2016 to 2017). The library was built by means of the immunoSEQ multiplex PCR assay. The multiplex PCR relied on a mix of 60 forward primers for TCR Vbeta segments and 13 reverse primers for TCR Jbeta segments. The table was pulled from immuneACCESS by TCRdb, which kept in-frame rearrangements only. Such tables lose some clones; where checked, under half of the loss comes from unresolved V genes, and the rest has no known cause. The sample's own table lists 150,000 to 250,000 clones. About 0.74% of the sample is in the top ten clones. The sample taken for sequencing was PBMCs. The receptors were sampled from a boy younger than 18 in good health and CMV-seronegative.

The chain combines TRBV5-1 with TRBJ1-1; D call uncertain. CDR3 size: 14 residues. Germline CDR1 and CDR2: SGHRS and YFSETQ. V was shortened by 3 bases and J by 4 bases, with 13 bases between the two germline ends. As DNA, the CDR3 is TGCGCCAGCAGCTATTATTTGAGTTCCACTGAAGCTTTCTTT. Translated, it gives CASSYYLSSTEAFF.

V gene TRBV7-9 combines with J gene TRBJ2-3; no clear D. Germline-derived CDR1 and CDR2 are SEHNR and FQNEAQ (reference sequence). CDR3 size: 15 residues. V lost 1 base and J 1 base, leaving 9 bases between the germline ends. CDR3 bases: TGTGCCAGCAGCTTAGGTTCTGCGGGCACAGATACGCAGTATTTT. This encodes CASSLGSAGTDTQYF. Drawing the rest from reference TRBV7-9 and TRBJ2-3, the complete variable domain is DTGVSQNPRHKITKRGQNVTFRCDPISEHNRLYWYRQTLGQGPEFLTYFQNEAQLEKSRLLSDRFSAERPKGSFSTLEIQRTEQGDSAMYLCASSLGSAGTDTQYFGPGTRLTVL.

The chain recombines TRBV9 with TRBJ2-3, with D perhaps matching TRBD2 (6 bases). Per the germline V gene, CDR1 is SGDLS and CDR2 is YYNGEE. The CDR3 spans 12 residues. The ends were cut back, 1 base at V and 6 bases at J, with 6 bases in the middle. CDR3 coding DNA: TGTGCCAGCAGCGTAAGCGGGGATACGCAGTATTTT. It yields the protein CASSVSGDTQYF.

The chain employs TRBV30 and TRBJ2-3, with D tentatively TRBD1 (6 bases). The CDR3 length is 12 residues. The ends were cut back, 5 bases at V and 4 bases at J, with 10 bases in the middle. Germline V gene lookup returns CDR1 GTSNPN and CDR2 SVGIG (reference sequence). In DNA, the CDR3 is TGTGCCTGGGACAGGTCCGCAGATACGCAGTATTTT. Translated: CAWDRSADTQYF. Looking up the rest from reference TRBV30 and TRBJ2-3 gives the full variable domain: SQTIHQWPATLVQPVGSPLSLECTVEGTSNPNLYWYRQAAGRGLQLLFYSVGIGQISSEVPQNLSASRPQDRQFILSSKKLLLSDSGFYLCAWDRSADTQYFGPGTRLTVL.

V gene TRBV30 combines with J gene TRBJ1-2, with TRBD1 matching 9 bases. The germline CDR1 and CDR2 sequences are GTSNPN and SVGIG (reference sequence). Losses at the gene ends were 6 bases for V and 5 bases for J; bases not matched to a gene: 13. This CDR3 has 15 amino acids. CDR3 in amino acids: CACPGQRDRAYGYTF. The CDR3, as DNA: TGTGCCTGCCCAGGACAACGGGACAGGGCTTATGGCTACACCTTC.

The rearrangement links TRBV18 to TRBJ1-1, with no clear D. V was pared by 8 bases and J by 5 bases, with 12 bases between. The germline V gene encodes CDR1 KGHSH and CDR2 LQKENI. CDR3 length equals 12 residues. The CDR3 region has the DNA TGTGCCAGCGCGGAGGAAAGAACTGAAGCTTTCTTT. This translates into CASAEERTEAFF.